The 10 T cell receptor beta chains below come from one sample, sequenced in a study of T-cell memory formation after mild COVID-19. TCRdb reprocessed the 5' RACE reads via MiXCR and lists one record per CDR3 protein. The sample lists roughly 250,000 distinct CDR3 sequences; 15% to 20% were seen once. Sequencing was done on a sample of PBMCs or a T cell subset sorted from them (not recorded which). The receptors shown here come from a young man who had mild COVID-19 (a few samples of this study predate the infection). Cell type and time point are not known.

This clonotype appeared a few times. The rearrangement uses TRBV7-2 and TRBJ2-5, with 9 bases lining up with TRBD1. The V gene's germline CDR1 is SGHTA and CDR2 FQGNSA. With V trimmed by 1 base and J by 4 bases, 10 bases remained unmatched. The length of the CDR3 is 17 residues. The DNA of the CDR3 is TGTGCCAGCAGCTTAGATACCGGGACAGGGCGTGGAGAGACCCAGTACTTC. Amino acids: CASSLDTGTGRGETQYF. Full variable domain (missing parts from reference TRBV7-2 and TRBJ2-5): GAGVSQSPSNKVTEKGKDVELRCDPISGHTALYWYRQSLGQGLEFLIYFQGNSAPDKSGLPSDRFSAERTGGSVSTLTIQRTQQEDSAVYLCASSLDTGTGRGETQYFGPGTRLLVL.

This clonotype was recorded many times. The CDR3 nucleotides read TGTGCCAGCAGTTCCCGGTACGAGCAGTACTTC. This translates into CASSSRYEQYF. This chain uses TRBV6-2 or TRBV6-3 with TRBJ2-7; D is uncertain. The CDR3 runs 11 residues. With 4 bases removed from V and 4 bases from J, the gap between germline ends came to 5 bases. Germline V gives CDR1 MNHEY, CDR2 SVGEGT.

There are a few counts of this clonotype. V usage is TRBV6-1 and J usage is TRBJ2-7, with D uncertain. Trimming left V 8 bases short and J 0 bases short, with 11 bases between. This CDR3 has 13 residues. Germline lookup yields CDR1 MNHNS and CDR2 SASEGT. The CDR3 protein is CASVDMDSYEQYF. The CDR3 DNA sequence: TGTGCCAGCGTAGACATGGACTCCTACGAGCAGTACTTC.

This chain links TRBV4-2 with TRBJ1-1, with D maybe TRBD1 (6 bases). The CDR3 runs to 15 residues. Germline assignment: CDR1 LGHNA and CDR2 YNFKEQ. The germline V and J ends were trimmed by 0 bases and 3 bases, with 11 bases remaining between them. CDR3 protein: CASSQEQGWDTEAFF. The CDR3 region has the DNA TGTGCCAGCAGCCAAGAGCAGGGGTGGGACACTGAAGCTTTCTTT.

This clonotype showed up many times. The chain uses TRBV13 and TRBJ2-3; D gene uncertain. CDR1 and CDR2 (germline): PRHDT, FYEKMQ (reference sequence). Trimming took 1 base from V and 4 from J, leaving 3 bases between them. CDR3 size: 12 residues. The chain's CDR3 is CASSLDADTQYF. The CDR3 region has the DNA TGTGCCAGCAGCTTAGACGCAGATACGCAGTATTTT.

The genes are TRBV7-9 and TRBJ2-1, with TRBD2 identical over 10 bases. The ends lost 8 bases at V and 7 bases at J; junction bases unmatched: 5. From germline, CDR1 is SEHNR and CDR2 FQNEAQ (reference sequence). The CDR3 runs 13 residues. The CDR3 DNA reads TGTGCCAGCGTCAATAGCGGGGGGAATGAGCAGTTCTTC. Protein product: CASVNSGGNEQFF.

The chain links TRBV20-1 to TRBJ1-1, with 8 bases aligning to TRBD1. The CDR3 loop spans 14 amino acids. Germline V CDR1 and CDR2: DFQATT, SNEGSKA (reference sequence). After removal of 3 bases from V and 1 base from J, the junction contained 4 bases not matched to a gene. The CDR3 bases are TGCAGTGCTAGGCCCGGACAGGGGAACACTGAAGCTTTCTTT. Translated, it gives CSARPGQGNTEAFF.

The V gene is TRBV20-1, the J gene TRBJ2-1; D ambiguous. Trimming shortened V by 6 bases and J by 4 bases, and 7 bases separated the two germline ends. The CDR3 loop spans 11 amino acids. Germline CDR1 and CDR2: DFQATT and SNEGSKA (reference sequence). The CDR3 here is CSAPIYNEQFF. The CDR3 DNA reads TGCAGTGCGCCGATATACAATGAGCAGTTCTTC.

A few counts support this clonotype. The chain links TRBV12-3 or TRBV12-4 to TRBJ1-5, with TRBD1 matching over 8 bases. V lost 6 bases, J lost 2 bases, and 6 bases stayed unmatched. This CDR3 comprises 15 residues. CDR3 nucleotides: TGTGCCAGCAGCCGGACAGGGCGGCGCAATCAGCCCCAGCATTTT. This encodes CASSRTGRRNQPQHF.

The genes are TRBV12-3 or TRBV12-4 and TRBJ1-5; tentative D call: TRBD1 (5 bases). The V and J ends lost 3 bases and 0 bases respectively, with 9 bases between them. The CDR3 runs 15 residues. The CDR3 loop is CASSFRQLSNQPQHF. The DNA for the CDR3 is TGTGCCAGCAGTTTTAGACAGCTTAGCAATCAGCCCCAGCATTTT.